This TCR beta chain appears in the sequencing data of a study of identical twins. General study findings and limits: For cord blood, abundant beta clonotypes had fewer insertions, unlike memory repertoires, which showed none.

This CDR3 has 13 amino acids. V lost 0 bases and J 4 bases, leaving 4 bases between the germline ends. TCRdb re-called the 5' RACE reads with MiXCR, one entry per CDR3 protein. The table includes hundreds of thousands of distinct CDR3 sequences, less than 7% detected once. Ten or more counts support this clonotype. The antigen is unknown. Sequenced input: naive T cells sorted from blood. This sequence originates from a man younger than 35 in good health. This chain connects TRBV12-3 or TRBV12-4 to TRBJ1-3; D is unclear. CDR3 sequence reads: CASSLALGNTIYF. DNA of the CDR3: TGTGCCAGCAGTTTAGCGCTGGGAAACACCATATATTTT.